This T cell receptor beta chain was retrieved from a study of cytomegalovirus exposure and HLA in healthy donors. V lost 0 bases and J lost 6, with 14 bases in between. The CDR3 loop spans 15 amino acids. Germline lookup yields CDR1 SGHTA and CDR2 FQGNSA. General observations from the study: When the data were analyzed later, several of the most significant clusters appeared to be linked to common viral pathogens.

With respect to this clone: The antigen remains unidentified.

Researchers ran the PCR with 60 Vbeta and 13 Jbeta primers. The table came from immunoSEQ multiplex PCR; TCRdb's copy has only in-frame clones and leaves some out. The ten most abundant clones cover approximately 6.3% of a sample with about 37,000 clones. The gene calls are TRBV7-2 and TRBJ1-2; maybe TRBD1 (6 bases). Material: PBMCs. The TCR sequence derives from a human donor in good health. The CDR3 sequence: CASSLASGGANGYTF. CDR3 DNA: TGTGCCAGCAGCTTAGCTTCGGGGGGCGCGAATGGCTACACCTTC.